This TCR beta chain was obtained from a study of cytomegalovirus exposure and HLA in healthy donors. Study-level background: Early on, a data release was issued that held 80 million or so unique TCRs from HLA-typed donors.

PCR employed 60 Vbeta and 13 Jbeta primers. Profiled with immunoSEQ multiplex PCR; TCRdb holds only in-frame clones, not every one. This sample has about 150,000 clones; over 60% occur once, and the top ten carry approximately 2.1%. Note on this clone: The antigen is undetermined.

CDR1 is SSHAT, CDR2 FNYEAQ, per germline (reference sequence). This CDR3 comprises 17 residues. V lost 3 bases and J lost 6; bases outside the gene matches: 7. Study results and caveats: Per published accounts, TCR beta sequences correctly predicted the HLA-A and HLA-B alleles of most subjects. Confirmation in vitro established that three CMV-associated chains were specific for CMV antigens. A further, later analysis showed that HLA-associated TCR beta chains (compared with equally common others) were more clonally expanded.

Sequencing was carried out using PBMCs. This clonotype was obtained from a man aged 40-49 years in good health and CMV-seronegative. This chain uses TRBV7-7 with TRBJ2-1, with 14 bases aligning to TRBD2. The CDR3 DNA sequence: TGTGCCAGCAGCTTGGGACTAGCGGGAGTCGCTCGCAATGAGCAGTTCTTC. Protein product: CASSLGLAGVARNEQFF.